The clone carrying this T cell receptor beta chain was counted between two and nine times. Antigen: not known. A sample-barcoded 5' primer and a J-beta primer mix were used in a second PCR of about 7 to 12 cycles. Via MiXCR, TCRdb re-called the 5' RACE reads, giving one row per CDR3 protein. Of roughly 860,000 distinct CDR3 sequences listed, about 62% are singletons. This sample is part of a study of blood T cells in healthy people across ages. Study results and caveats: It was the long-lived donors that had more naive CD4+ cells and higher diversity than aged donors.

The V end lost 4 bases, the J end lost 2 bases, and 17 bases lay between the germline ends. Looked up from germline, CDR1 is SGHTA and CDR2 is FQGNSA. The CDR3 totals 16 residues. The chain employs TRBV7-2 and TRBJ2-5; possible D gene TRBD2, 5 bases. Sequencing was performed on blood. The origin of this receptor is a man aged 30 to 39 in good health. DNA of the CDR3: TGTGCCAGCAGCTACCGACGGACTGCTGGGCAAGAGACCCAGTACTTC. Residues: CASSYRRTAGQETQYF.